The 31 T cell receptor beta chains in this list originate from one sample, sequenced in a study of blood T cells in healthy people across ages. Alongside a J-beta primer mix, a sample-barcoded 5' primer served in a second PCR lasting about 6 to 11 cycles. Via MiXCR, TCRdb re-called the 5' RACE reads, giving one row per CDR3 protein. The sample includes around 970,000 distinct CDR3 sequences, around 54% of them seen just once. The sample comprised blood. The receptors were gathered from a woman aged 55-75 years in good health.

This chain links TRBV12-3 or TRBV12-4 with TRBJ2-2; TRBD2 matches at 9 bases. The CDR3 sequence is 14 residues long. V lost 6 bases to trimming and J lost 6 bases; unmatched junction nucleotides: 5. As DNA, the CDR3 is TGTGCCAGCAGCCAGGGGACTAGCCCCGGGGAGCTGTTTTTT. Translation gives CASSQGTSPGELFF.

The V gene is TRBV6-6, the J gene TRBJ1-1, with a possible D match to TRBD1 (5 bases). There are 15 residues in the CDR3. The germline CDR1 and CDR2 sequences are MNHNY and SVGAGI (reference sequence). Deletions cut 3 bases from V and 1 base from J, with 12 bases between. Here the CDR3 DNA reads TGTGCCAGCAGTTATTCGGGACGGGAGAACACTGAAGCTTTCTTT. Protein sequence: CASSYSGRENTEAFF.

This clonotype was detected ten times or more. The chain uses TRBV12-3 or TRBV12-4 and TRBJ2-5; TRBD2 matches 8 bases. CDR3 length: 13 amino acids. V lost 7 bases, J lost 5 bases, and 6 bases stayed unmatched. CDR3 loop: CASMLAGRETQYF. As DNA, the CDR3 is TGTGCCAGCATGTTAGCGGGGAGGGAGACCCAGTACTTC.

This rearrangement joins TRBV18 to TRBJ2-5; no firm D call. Trimming removed 3 bases from V and 4 bases from J, with 18 bases in between. Germline V CDR1 and CDR2: KGHSH, LQKENI. This CDR3 spans 16 amino acids. The CDR3 reads CASSPPSLNAGETQYF. CDR3 nucleotides: TGTGCCAGCTCACCTCCCTCCTTGAATGCAGGAGAGACCCAGTACTTC.

About this clonotype: A read error may produce the germline difference seen at one junction end. DNA for the CDR3: TGTACCAGCAGTTCAGGGCTTATCCCTTACGAGCAGTACTTC. It codes for CTSSSGLIPYEQYF. The V gene is TRBV27, the J gene TRBJ2-7; tentative D call: TRBD1 (5 bases). Germline V gives CDR1 MNHEY, CDR2 SMNVEV (reference sequence). The CDR3 loop spans 14 amino acids.

CDR3 residues: CASSKQDGSNYGYTF. The CDR3 DNA reads as TGTGCCAGCAGTAAGCAAGACGGCTCAAACTATGGCTACACCTTC. The chain recombines TRBV6-5 with TRBJ1-2, with D uncertain. In germline, CDR1 is MNHEY, CDR2 SVGAGI. There are 15 residues in the CDR3. Trimming stripped 5 bases from V and 2 bases from J, with 15 bases between.

The J gene is TRBJ2-1, the V gene TRBV10-2; no reliable D call. From germline, CDR1 is WSHSY and CDR2 SAAADI. Deletions cut 0 bases from V and 6 bases from J, with 6 bases between. The CDR3 has 13 residues. The CDR3 spells CASSESRRNEQFF. DNA of the CDR3: TGCGCCAGCAGTGAGTCAAGACGCAATGAGCAGTTCTTC.

In its sample, this clonotype was seen a few times. This chain links TRBV4-1 with TRBJ2-1; TRBD1 aligns across 7 bases. The CDR3 runs 16 residues. Trimming at V came to 2 bases and at J to 5 bases, leaving 9 bases not matched to a gene. From germline, CDR1 is MGHRA and CDR2 YSYEKL. The CDR3 nucleotides read TGCGCCAGCAGCCAACTCGGAGAGGGGGCACACAATGAGCAGTTCTTC. It specifies CASSQLGEGAHNEQFF.

This clonotype appeared once. The rearrangement uses TRBV12-3 or TRBV12-4 and TRBJ2-3; TRBD2 is a possible D gene (5 bases). The V and J ends lost 7 bases and 14 bases respectively, with 19 bases between them. The CDR3 runs 12 residues. The CDR3 bases are TGTGCCAGCAACCCTCCGAGCGGACCATTGTATTTT. Amino acid sequence: CASNPPSGPLYF.

The rearrangement links TRBV7-2 to TRBJ2-3; possible D gene TRBD2, 6 bases. The CDR3 consists of 14 residues. V was pared by 7 bases and J by 5 bases, with 16 bases between. Germline CDR1 and CDR2: SGHTA and FQGNSA. The CDR3 loop reads CASTPSGGGDTQYF. As DNA, the CDR3 is TGTGCCAGCACCCCCTCCGGGGGAGGAGATACGCAGTATTTT.

The chain recombines TRBV4-1 with TRBJ2-2; tentatively, D is TRBD2 (6 bases). Trimming removed 2 bases from V and 2 bases from J, with 18 bases in between. The germline CDR1 and CDR2 sequences are MGHRA and YSYEKL. CDR3 length: 18 residues. The DNA for the CDR3 is TGCGCCAGCAGCCAAAGAGACCCGGGACTTATAAACACCGGGGAGCTGTTTTTT. Translation: CASSQRDPGLINTGELFF.

This sequence joins TRBV29-1 and TRBJ2-3, with unresolved D. The CDR3 loop spans 15 amino acids. Germline V gives CDR1 SQVTM, CDR2 ANQGSEA. V dropped 4 bases and J dropped 0 bases, with 14 bases sitting between them. The CDR3 region has the DNA TGCAGCGTTGGTGAACACCGCTTGAGCACAGATACGCAGTATTTT. Residues: CSVGEHRLSTDTQYF.

CDR3 coding DNA: TGTGCCAGCAGTCTAGCGGGGAGGCCGGGGAGGTACTTC. Translated: CASSLAGRPGRYF. The J gene is TRBJ2-7, the V gene TRBV28, with 9 bases matching TRBD2. The germline V gene encodes CDR1 MDHEN and CDR2 SYDVKM. V lost 5 bases to trimming and J lost 12 bases; unmatched junction nucleotides: 11. The CDR3 is made up of 13 amino acids.

In its sample, this clonotype was seen a few times. J is TRBJ2-3 and V is TRBV5-1; 8 nucleotides line up with TRBD2. CDR1 SGHRS and CDR2 YFSETQ come from the germline V gene. The CDR3 is 14 residues long. Trimming cost V 5 bases and J 0 bases; bases outside gene matches: 2. Written as DNA, the CDR3 is TGCGCCAGCAGGACTAGCGTGAGCACAGATACGCAGTATTTT. Residues: CASRTSVSTDTQYF.

This chain links TRBV4-1 with TRBJ2-3; D ambiguous. CDR3 length: 14 residues. V lost 3 bases to trimming and J lost 6 bases, with 13 bases between them. Germline CDR1 and CDR2: MGHRA and YSYEKL. The CDR3 spells CASSQASSPDTQYF. In nucleotides, the CDR3 is TGCGCCAGCAGCCAGGCATCCAGCCCGGATACGCAGTATTTT.

V gene TRBV7-3 combines with J gene TRBJ2-1; 15 nucleotides line up with TRBD2. This CDR3 is 15 amino acids long. Germline V CDR1 and CDR2: SGHTA, FQGTGA. J was trimmed by 9 bases and V by 5 bases; bases with no gene match: 5. CDR3 coding DNA: TGTGCCAGCAGCCCCGGGACTAGCGGGAGGAGTGAGCAGTTCTTC. Translating gives CASSPGTSGRSEQFF.

This clonotype came up a few times. The rearrangement uses TRBV4-1 and TRBJ1-5, with a tentative D call TRBD1 (6 bases). The CDR3 totals 14 residues. The germline V and J ends were trimmed by 4 bases and 5 bases, with 12 bases remaining between them. Germline CDR1 MGHRA, CDR2 YSYEKL. The CDR3 sequence: CASSPPGAHQPQHF. The CDR3 region has the DNA TGCGCCAGCAGCCCCCCGGGGGCCCATCAGCCCCAGCATTTT.

In its sample, this clonotype was seen once. J is TRBJ2-2 and V is TRBV6-2 or TRBV6-3; tentative D call: TRBD2 (5 bases). The length of the CDR3 is 13 residues. CDR1 is MNHEY and CDR2 is SVGEGT in the germline V gene. Trimming took off 8 bases at V and 8 bases at J, with 15 bases between the two ends. This CDR3 reads CASGRSPGGELFF. The CDR3 nucleotides are TGTGCCAGCGGGAGAAGCCCCGGGGGGGAGCTGTTTTTT.

The rearrangement uses TRBV12-3 or TRBV12-4 and TRBJ2-2; TRBD1 agrees at 10 bases. Trimming at V came to 5 bases and at J to 7 bases, leaving 7 bases not matched to a gene. This CDR3 comprises 15 residues. The CDR3 nucleotides read TGTGCCAGCAGTCTCCGGACAGGGGGGGACGGGGAGCTGTTTTTT. Protein sequence: CASSLRTGGDGELFF.

The chain couples TRBV18 to TRBJ2-3; D ambiguous. The CDR3 runs to 13 residues. Germline loops: CDR1 KGHSH, CDR2 LQKENI. V dropped 4 bases and J dropped 2 bases, with 7 bases sitting between them. Here the CDR3 reads CASSHDNTDTQYF. The CDR3 DNA reads as TGTGCCAGCTCACACGACAACACAGATACGCAGTATTTT.

The sample holds one count of this clonotype. The gene calls are TRBV28 and TRBJ2-5; D is uncertain. Germline assignment: CDR1 MDHEN and CDR2 SYDVKM. Trimming left V 1 base short and J 4 bases short, with 13 bases between. The CDR3 runs to 15 residues. The CDR3 DNA is TGTGCCAGCAGTTTATTCCGAGCTGGTGGAGAGACCCAGTACTTC. Its translation is CASSLFRAGGETQYF.

This clonotype was detected only a few times. The chain recombines TRBV2 with TRBJ2-3, with TRBD1 matching over 10 bases. J lost 7 bases, V lost 6 bases, and 7 bases had no gene match. Germline values: CDR1 SNHLY, CDR2 FYNNEI. The CDR3 contains 14 residues. CDR3 loop: CASSSDRGLYTQYF. CDR3 in DNA: TGTGCCAGCAGCTCTGACAGGGGGCTGTATACGCAGTATTTT.

The chain recombines TRBV3-1 with TRBJ2-1; maybe TRBD2 (5 bases). V lost 0 bases and J lost 8, with 11 bases in between. Germline values: CDR1 LGHDT, CDR2 YNNKEL (reference sequence). The CDR3 consists of 14 residues. The CDR3 DNA reads TGTGCCAGCAGCCAAGATCTAGCTAGCTATGAGCAGTTCTTC. It codes for CASSQDLASYEQFF.

This clonotype has only a few counts. The chain links TRBV29-1 to TRBJ2-7, with D perhaps given as TRBD1 or TRBD2 (5 bases each). The CDR3 spans 15 residues. Germline V gene sequence: CDR1 SQVTM, CDR2 ANQGSEA. V gave up 5 bases and J gave up 7 bases, with 24 bases separating them. The CDR3 DNA sequence: TGCAGCGTTTCGGAGTCCGGGGCGTGGAGTCGGGAGCAGTACTTC. Protein sequence: CSVSESGAWSREQYF.

A remark on this clonotype: At one of its ends the junction is not consistent with the germline gene, which may arise from a read error. The chain employs TRBV29-1 and TRBJ2-1, with 7 nucleotides matching TRBD2. This CDR3 contains 16 residues. CDR1 SQVTM and CDR2 ANQGSEA come from the germline V gene. DNA of the CDR3: TGCAGCATTGAAGGGGTAACAGACCTAGCGGCCTCGGGGCAGTTCTTC. The encoded protein is CSIEGVTDLAASGQFF.

The chain employs TRBV6-2 or TRBV6-3 and TRBJ2-7; 8 nucleotides align to TRBD1. Germline-derived CDR1 and CDR2 are MNHEY and SVGEGT. The ends lost 9 bases at V and 3 bases at J; junction bases unmatched: 4. The CDR3 extends over 12 amino acids. CDR3 in amino acids: CASGQGFYEQYF. CDR3 coding DNA: TGTGCCAGTGGACAGGGATTCTACGAGCAGTACTTC.

The chain combines TRBV28 with TRBJ1-4; 8 nucleotides align to TRBD1. The CDR3 has 14 residues. With V trimmed by 3 bases and J by 4 bases, 1 base remained unmatched. Per the germline V gene, CDR1 is MDHEN and CDR2 is SYDVKM. The CDR3 region has the DNA TGTGCCAGCAGTTTTACAGGGGGTAATGAAAAACTGTTTTTT. Translating gives CASSFTGGNEKLFF.

The gene calls are TRBV9 and TRBJ2-4; 11 nucleotides line up with TRBD2. The closer fit of TRBJ2-7 to the DNA end suggests the J call may be wrong. Germline V lookup: CDR1 SGDLS, CDR2 YYNGEE. The CDR3 is 15 amino acids. The DNA for the CDR3 is TGTGCCAGCAGCGTAGAAGGACTAGCGGGCTACGAGCAGTACTTC. It codes for CASSVEGLAGYEQYF.

This rearrangement joins TRBV27 to TRBJ1-2; 9 bases agree with TRBD1. The CDR3 extends over 13 amino acids. J gave up 8 bases and V 8 bases, and 9 bases lay outside the gene matches. Germline V gives CDR1 MNHEY, CDR2 SMNVEV (reference sequence). CDR3 DNA sequence: TGTGCCAGCTCTGACAGGGGGATCATCGGCTACACCTTC. Its translation is CASSDRGIIGYTF.

There are a few counts of this clonotype. The chain carries TRBV7-3 and TRBJ2-3, with D possibly TRBD2 on 5 matching bases. The germline V gene encodes CDR1 SGHTA and CDR2 FQGTGA. The ends were cut back, 1 base at V and 0 bases at J, with 8 bases in the middle. CDR3 length: 15 amino acids. The DNA of the CDR3 is TGTGCCAGCAGCTTAAGGGAGACTAGCACAGATACGCAGTATTTT. This gives the protein CASSLRETSTDTQYF. Complete variable domain (other parts from reference TRBV7-3 and TRBJ2-3): GAGVSQTPSNKVTEKGKYVELRCDPISGHTALYWYRQSLGQGPEFLIYFQGTGAADDSGLPNDRFFAVRPEGSVSTLKIQRTERGDSAVYLCASSLRETSTDTQYFGPGTRLTVL.

The chain uses TRBV29-1 and TRBJ2-5; no firm D call. Germline V gene data show CDR1 as SQVTM and CDR2 as ANQGSEA. The CDR3 is 12 amino acids. V dropped 4 bases and J dropped 2 bases, with 8 bases sitting between them. In nucleotides, the CDR3 is TGCAGCGTTGGGGTCAGGCAAGAGACCCAGTACTTC. Amino acids: CSVGVRQETQYF.